One and the same sample provided the 10 T cell receptor beta chains below, sequenced in a study of T-cell memory formation after mild COVID-19. TCRdb fed the 5' RACE reads into MiXCR, producing one record per CDR3 protein. The top ten clones hold approximately 12% of a sample with about 470,000 distinct CDR3 sequences, 25% of them seen once. Sequenced sample: PBMCs or a T cell subset sorted from them (not recorded which). The receptors derive from an adult woman who had mild COVID-19 (a few samples of this study predate the infection). Cell type and time point are not known.

This clonotype was detected a few times. The V call is TRBV12-3 or TRBV12-4, the J call TRBJ2-3; a weak D match, TRBD2 (5 bases). CDR3 length: 14 residues. Trimming shortened V by 5 bases and J by 1 base, and 10 bases separated the two germline ends. The CDR3 region has the DNA TGTGCCAGCAGTGTTCTTAGCGGCACAGATACGCAGTATTTT. It codes for CASSVLSGTDTQYF.

The chain joins TRBV18 to TRBJ2-1; the D gene could be TRBD1 or TRBD2 (5 bases each). Between the trimmed V and J ends, which lost 0 bases and 0 bases, there was a span of 12 bases. Germline V gives CDR1 KGHSH, CDR2 LQKENI. The CDR3 covers 17 residues. The CDR3 region has the DNA TGTGCCAGCTCACCACCGACGGGGACCGGCTCCTACAATGAGCAGTTCTTC. Its translation is CASSPPTGTGSYNEQFF.

This chain links TRBV19 with TRBJ1-2, with 7 bases fitting TRBD1. This CDR3 is built from 16 residues. Germline CDR1 reads LNHDA; CDR2 reads SQIVND (reference sequence). The junction had 13 bases not matched to a gene; V was cut back by 6 bases and J by 3 bases. The CDR3 coding sequence is TGTGCCAGTAGCCCCGGGACAGAAGTGAGTGACTATGGCTACACCTTC. Translated, it gives CASSPGTEVSDYGYTF.

The V call is TRBV12-3 or TRBV12-4, the J call TRBJ2-3, with D possibly called TRBD1 or TRBD2 (6 bases each). V lost 7 bases and J lost 2, with 7 bases in between. The CDR3 is made up of 12 amino acids. Written as DNA, the CDR3 is TGTGCCAGCACGGGGGCCACAGATACGCAGTATTTT. As protein: CASTGATDTQYF.

The CDR3 region is CASSLVGREQPQHF. The CDR3 DNA reads TGTGCCAGCAGCTTGGTCGGCAGGGAACAGCCCCAGCATTTT. The chain joins TRBV5-5 to TRBJ1-5, with D perhaps TRBD1 (5 bases). Trimming shortened V by 0 bases and J by 7 bases, and 11 bases separated the two germline ends. Germline V gives CDR1 SGHKS, CDR2 YYEKEE (reference sequence). This CDR3 has 14 amino acids.

In its sample, this clonotype was seen many times. V usage is TRBV12-3 or TRBV12-4 and J usage is TRBJ1-2, with D unclear. Trimming took off 1 base at V and 7 bases at J, with 13 bases between the two ends. The CDR3 sequence is 14 residues long. CDR3: CASSLGPHASGYTF. CDR3 bases: TGTGCCAGCAGTTTAGGTCCCCACGCCAGTGGCTACACCTTC.

In this sample, this clonotype turned up a few times. The chain uses TRBV12-3 or TRBV12-4 and TRBJ2-1; D is unresolved. The length of the CDR3 is 12 residues. V lost 6 bases and J lost 1, with 4 bases in between. CDR3 sequence (DNA): TGTGCCAGCAGCCATTCCTACAATGAGCAGTTCTTC. Translating it yields CASSHSYNEQFF.

This chain links TRBV5-8 with TRBJ2-5, with 7 bases lining up with TRBD1. Per germline, CDR1 SGHTS and CDR2 YDEGEE. V dropped 3 bases and J dropped 5; count of bases not matched to a gene: 10. CDR3 length: 15 residues. CDR3: CASSWGKGAVETQYF. The CDR3 bases are TGTGCCAGCAGCTGGGGCAAGGGGGCGGTGGAGACCCAGTACTTC.

The V call is TRBV3-1, the J call TRBJ2-7; D is possibly TRBD1 (6 bases). CDR3 size: 14 residues. Trimming pared 2 bases from V and 2 bases from J, leaving 10 bases between. Germline assignment: CDR1 LGHDT and CDR2 YNNKEL (reference sequence). CDR3 bases: TGTGCCAGCAGCCAACACAGGGAAACCTACGAGCAGTACTTC. Protein: CASSQHRETYEQYF.

The table lists this clonotype with a few counts. The chain recombines TRBV19 with TRBJ1-2, with D unclear. The CDR3 runs 15 residues. Trimming shortened V by 5 bases and J by 8 bases, and 21 bases separated the two germline ends. In germline, CDR1 is LNHDA, CDR2 SQIVND (reference sequence). The CDR3 region has the DNA TGTGCCAGTAGTGAGGATCGCAGGCGACCTTACGGCTACACCTTC. It codes for CASSEDRRRPYGYTF.